This T cell receptor (beta chain) was sequenced during a study of tumor-infiltrating lymphocytes in localized non-small cell lung cancer. The overall study: Some samples were collected after neoadjuvant chemotherapy; smokers, never-smokers and several histologies were included. Resected tumor was paired with non-adjacent uninvolved lung from the same patient. Points from the study as a whole: IM1 and IM2 tumors showed no difference in T-cell fraction.

V gave up 1 base and J gave up 6 bases, with 13 bases separating them. This CDR3 is built from 15 residues. Per germline, CDR1 ENHRY and CDR2 SYGVKD. As to this clone: What it binds is unknown.

Assay: immunoSEQ multiplex PCR; the TCRdb copy retains only in-frame clones and omits some. The table shows 15,000 to 20,000 clones, with more than 75% occurring only once. Source material: uninvolved lung tissue not adjacent to the tumor. The chain joins TRBV10-3 to TRBJ1-5; no definite D call. The source is a human donor with non-small cell lung cancer. CDR3 protein: CAISEFSDESQPQHF. The CDR3 nucleotides read TGTGCCATCAGTGAGTTCTCGGACGAAAGTCAGCCCCAGCATTTT.